Following are 4 T cell receptor beta chains from one sample sequenced in a study of STAT5B mutations in CD4+ large granular lymphocyte leukemia (dated by TCRdb to between 2021 and 2022). Libraries came from the immunoSEQ multiplex PCR assay. What TCRdb holds here is the immuneACCESS table cut down to in-frame rearrangements. Part of the clones is not present; checked against another copy, under half of the missing clones reflect an unresolved V gene, and the others are unexplained. This sample comprises 23,000 or so clones, about two thirds of them detected only once. The leading ten clones occupy 0.65% of the sample. Sequencing was performed on CD4+ T cells from blood buffy coats. The source of these receptors is a human donor in good health.

This clone was seen more than once but under ten times. This rearrangement joins TRBV19 to TRBJ1-5; tentative D call: TRBD1 (5 bases). Germline assignment: CDR1 LNHDA and CDR2 SQIVND (reference sequence). This CDR3 has 18 amino acids. Trimming removed 6 bases from V and 0 bases from J, with 21 bases in between. The CDR3 region has the DNA TGTGCCAGTAGGGCCCAAAGAGTGGGGGTCTATAGCAATCAGCCCCAGCATTTT. This translates into CASRAQRVGVYSNQPQHF. The complete variable domain, with remaining parts taken from reference TRBV19 and TRBJ1-5, reads DGGITQSPKYLFRKEGQNVTLSCEQNLNHDAMYWYRQDPGQGLRLIYYSQIVNDFQKGDIAEGYSVSREKKESFPLTVTSAQKNPTAFYLCASRAQRVGVYSNQPQHFGDGTRLSIL.

This clone was found a few times. In DNA, the CDR3 is TGTGCCAGCAGCGTAGACGGGAATTGGCCCCAGCATTTT. Translation: CASSVDGNWPQHF. The chain couples TRBV9 to TRBJ1-5; D uncertain. Per germline, CDR1 SGDLS and CDR2 YYNGEE. This CDR3 contains 13 residues. V lost 0 bases to trimming and J lost 9 bases, with 10 bases between them.

V is TRBV7-8 and J is TRBJ2-5; D is perhaps TRBD2 (7 bases). Judging by the DNA end, TRBJ2-7 fits better; the J call may be wrong. Germline V CDR1 and CDR2: SGHVS, FQNEAQ. The CDR3 runs to 17 residues. The CDR3 DNA reads as TGTGCCAGCAGTCCCACGCGGGGGCCAAAGGGCTCCTACGAGCAGTACTTC. Residues: CASSPTRGPKGSYEQYF.

The V gene is TRBV4-2, the J gene TRBJ1-1; tentatively, D is TRBD1 (6 bases). The germline V gene encodes CDR1 LGHNA and CDR2 YNFKEQ. This CDR3 region has 17 residues. The V gene lost 0 bases and the J gene lost 4 bases, with 18 bases spanning the gap. The CDR3, as DNA: TGTGCCAGCAGCCAAGATAAATCGGGGGGCACGGGCACTGAAGCTTTCTTT. Protein product: CASSQDKSGGTGTEAFF.